This T cell receptor beta chain was observed in a study of blood T cell repertoires in COVID-19. Whole-study context: From the United States, Italy and Spain came samples of acute and convalescent COVID-19. From T cells, B-cell-depleted T cells, or PBMCs came the material, which was cDNA or gDNA.

In the authors' workflow: It was from reference gene primer amplification that nucleated cell counts were estimated. Clones were sequenced by immunoSEQ multiplex PCR, and TCRdb holds only the in-frame ones, with some missing. D and trimming come from the DNA, and the V and J calls and clone size come from that table. The sample includes around 190,000 clones, around 80% of them seen just once. The CDR3 runs 14 residues. Germline CDR1 reads SGHNT; CDR2 reads YYREEE (reference sequence). V was cut by 0 bases and J by 2 bases, with 9 bases left in between. The chain couples TRBV5-4 to TRBJ2-7; no clear D. The receptor was isolated from a woman between 50 and 59 years old with acute or convalescent COVID-19. Source material: peripheral blood. The CDR3 region is CASSLEAGTYEQYF. The CDR3 DNA reads TGTGCCAGCAGCTTGGAAGCAGGCACCTACGAGCAGTACTTC.